These 24 T cell receptor beta chains share one sample of origin, sequenced in a study of blood T cell repertoires in COVID-19. Assay used: immunoSEQ multiplex PCR; TCRdb lists only in-frame clones, some missing. The sample shows 230,000 or so clones, roughly 80% of them seen only once. Sequencing was performed on peripheral blood. Receptors were obtained from a human donor in a cohort sampled during active COVID-19.

This clone showed up just once. The V call is TRBV5-1, the J call TRBJ2-7; D is perhaps TRBD2 (6 bases). From germline, CDR1 is SGHRS and CDR2 YFSETQ. Trimming left V 0 bases short and J 5 bases short, with 9 bases between. CDR3 length: 13 residues. CDR3 sequence: CASSLVGGDEQYF. The CDR3 region has the DNA TGCGCCAGCAGCTTGGTCGGGGGAGACGAGCAGTACTTC.

CDR3: CASSYTDREQYF. The CDR3 DNA sequence: TGTGCCAGCAGCTATACGGACAGGGAGCAGTACTTC. The chain employs TRBV6-6 and TRBJ2-7, with TRBD1 matching 7 bases. V lost 6 bases to trimming and J lost 7 bases; unmatched junction nucleotides: 6. The V gene's germline CDR1 is MNHNY and CDR2 SVGAGI (reference sequence). The CDR3 loop spans 12 amino acids.

There are many counts of this clone. The chain recombines TRBV28 with TRBJ2-3, with 10 nucleotides matching TRBD2. The CDR3 runs to 17 residues. CDR1 is MDHEN and CDR2 is SYDVKM in the germline V gene. The ends lost 2 bases at V and 2 bases at J; junction bases unmatched: 7. CDR3 in amino acids: CASSLPLAGELTDTQYF. CDR3 DNA: TGTGCCAGCAGTTTACCGCTAGCGGGGGAACTCACAGATACGCAGTATTTT. The complete variable domain, with remaining parts taken from reference TRBV28 and TRBJ2-3, reads DVKVTQSSRYLVKRTGEKVFLECVQDMDHENMFWYRQDPGLGLRLIYFSYDVKMKEKGDIPEGYSVSREKKERFSLILESASTNQTSMYLCASSLPLAGELTDTQYFGPGTRLTVL.

V usage is TRBV7-6 and J usage is TRBJ2-7; D possibly corresponds to TRBD2 (5 bases). The CDR3 has 16 residues. Germline V gene lookup returns CDR1 SGHVS and CDR2 FNYEAQ. The ends were cut back, 2 bases at V and 3 bases at J, with 17 bases in the middle. The CDR3 DNA follows: TGTGCCAGCAGCTTAAGGAGGAGTGGGCAGATCTACGAGCAGTACTTC. It translates to CASSLRRSGQIYEQYF.

There are a few counts of this clone. V and J are TRBV10-1 and TRBJ2-5, with 7 positions matching TRBD1. J was trimmed by 0 bases and V by 4 bases; bases with no gene match: 8. The CDR3 runs 16 residues. The germline V gene has CDR1 WNHNN and CDR2 SYGVQD (reference sequence). The CDR3 is CASSGGTARYQETQYF. CDR3 nucleotides: TGCGCCAGCAGTGGGGGGACAGCAAGGTACCAAGAGACCCAGTACTTC.

The chain uses TRBV7-2 and TRBJ2-7; 13 bases map to TRBD2. V gave up 0 bases and J gave up 4 bases; unmatched junction bases: 3. This CDR3 region has 16 residues. Germline CDR1 SGHTA, CDR2 FQGNSA. The CDR3 reads CASSLAGTSGTYEQYF. CDR3 nucleotide sequence: TGTGCCAGCAGCTTAGCTGGGACTAGCGGGACTTACGAGCAGTACTTC.

This rearrangement joins TRBV7-2 to TRBJ1-4, with D possibly being TRBD1 (6 bases). Trimming pared 3 bases from V and 4 bases from J, leaving 18 bases between. The germline V gene encodes CDR1 SGHTA and CDR2 FQGNSA. This CDR3 has 17 amino acids. The CDR3 coding sequence is TGTGCCAGCAGCTTCCGAACAGGGTGGGCGAGTAATGAAAAACTGTTTTTT. Its translation: CASSFRTGWASNEKLFF.

This chain joins TRBV6-4 and TRBJ2-7, with 13 bases fitting TRBD2. The J segment lost 0 bases and the V segment lost 7 bases, leaving 12 bases of the junction unmatched. Germline V gene sequence: CDR1 MRHNA, CDR2 SNTAGT. CDR3 size: 18 residues. CDR3: CASKNGTSGAGSSYEQYF. CDR3 coding DNA: TGTGCCAGCAAGAACGGGACTAGCGGGGCCGGGAGCTCCTACGAGCAGTACTTC.

This chain uses TRBV5-1 with TRBJ2-3; D call uncertain. CDR1 and CDR2 from the germline V gene are SGHRS and YFSETQ. Trimming shortened V by 1 base and J by 0 bases, and 9 bases separated the two germline ends. The CDR3 is made up of 15 amino acids. CDR3 region: CASSLTVYSTDTQYF. CDR3 in DNA: TGCGCCAGCAGCTTGACAGTCTATAGCACAGATACGCAGTATTTT. Using reference TRBV5-1 and TRBJ2-3 for the parts outside the CDR3, the full variable domain is KAGVTQTPRYLIKTRGQQVTLSCSPISGHRSVSWYQQTPGQGLQFLFEYFSETQRNKGNFPGRFSGRQFSNSRSEMNVSTLELGDSALYLCASSLTVYSTDTQYFGPGTRLTVL.

The sample holds a few counts of this clone. V is TRBV30 and J is TRBJ2-7; 10 bases are shared with TRBD2. Looked up from germline, CDR1 is GTSNPN and CDR2 is SVGIG (reference sequence). CDR3 length equals 14 residues. J gave up 6 bases and V 0 bases, and 5 bases lay outside the gene matches. CDR3 sequence reads: CAWSVGSSGSEQYF. The CDR3 DNA is TGTGCCTGGAGTGTAGGGTCTAGCGGGAGCGAGCAGTACTTC. Variable domain in full (rest from reference TRBV30 and TRBJ2-7): SQTIHQWPATLVQPVGSPLSLECTVEGTSNPNLYWYRQAAGRGLQLLFYSVGIGQISSEVPQNLSASRPQDRQFILSSKKLLLSDSGFYLCAWSVGSSGSEQYFGPGTRLTVT.

The V gene is TRBV7-9, the J gene TRBJ1-1; 10 bases are a match to TRBD1. Germline CDR1 is SEHNR and CDR2 is FQNEAQ (reference sequence). Trimming removed 4 bases from V and 6 bases from J; junction bases left unmatched: 11. This CDR3 is built from 16 residues. In DNA form, the CDR3 reads TGTGCCAGCAGCTCCTCGGGACAGGGGTTGATTCCTGAAGCTTTCTTT. Translation: CASSSSGQGLIPEAFF.

The V call is TRBV12-1, the J call TRBJ2-6; the DNA was not compared with TRBD2, the D call given in the table. TRBV12-1 represents a pseudogene. This CDR3 has 21 residues. The CDR3 region has the DNA TGTGCCAGCAGCCCGAGAGACCCTGAGCGTGGCATTCGCTCTGGGGCCAACGTCCTGACTTTC. Its translation is CASSPRDPERGIRSGANVLTF.

This clone was seen ten or more times. The gene calls are TRBV27 and TRBJ2-1, with D possibly matching TRBD1 (5 bases). The CDR3 runs to 15 residues. Trimming removed 2 bases at V and 6 bases at J, with 14 bases between. Germline V gene lookup returns CDR1 MNHEY and CDR2 SMNVEV (reference sequence). CDR3 DNA: TGTGCCAGCAGTTTACCCGAGGAAAGGGGCAATGAGCAGTTCTTC. Translating gives CASSLPEERGNEQFF.

The chain links TRBV6-5 to TRBJ1-5, with 9 bases fitting TRBD1. Germline loops: CDR1 MNHEY, CDR2 SVGAGI. The V and J ends lost 6 bases and 2 bases, in that order; junction bases with no gene match: 5. This CDR3 region has 15 residues. The CDR3 DNA sequence: TGTGCCAGCAGCGCCCGGACAGGGGGCAATCAGCCCCAGCATTTT. Translating gives CASSARTGGNQPQHF.

The genes are TRBV5-4 and TRBJ2-7, with 8 nucleotides matching TRBD1. This CDR3 spans 13 amino acids. Germline V gives CDR1 SGHNT, CDR2 YYREEE (reference sequence). Trimming removed 3 bases from V and 6 bases from J; junction bases left unmatched: 5. This CDR3 is CASSSGGETEQYF. CDR3 coding DNA: TGTGCCAGCAGCTCAGGGGGCGAGACCGAGCAGTACTTC.

This clone came up once. This chain links TRBV6-2 or TRBV6-3 with TRBJ2-1; TRBD2 matches 7 bases. The J segment lost 3 bases and the V segment lost 0 bases, leaving 2 bases of the junction unmatched. Germline loops: CDR1 MNHEY, CDR2 SVGEGT. The CDR3 extends over 15 amino acids. The CDR3 nucleotides are TGTGCCAGCAGTTACTCGGGACTACGCTACAATGAGCAGTTCTTC. Amino acid sequence: CASSYSGLRYNEQFF.

V gene TRBV11-3 combines with J gene TRBJ1-1, with TRBD1 matching 7 bases. This CDR3 region has 15 residues. Trimming at V came to 5 bases and at J to 2 bases, leaving 8 bases not matched to a gene. CDR1 SGHNT and CDR2 YENEEA come from the germline V gene. CDR3 region: CASSQTGLGNTEAFF. DNA for the CDR3: TGTGCCAGCAGCCAGACAGGGTTGGGAAACACTGAAGCTTTCTTT.

This clone has a handful of counts. This chain links TRBV3-1 (or the pseudogene TRBV3-2) with TRBJ2-1; perhaps TRBD2 as D (6 bases). This CDR3 contains 13 residues. V lost 4 bases to trimming and J lost 9 bases, with 13 bases between them. CDR1 is LGHDT and CDR2 is YNNKEL in the germline V gene (reference sequence). The CDR3 sequence is CASSPQPGLEQFF. The DNA for the CDR3 is TGTGCCAGCAGCCCTCAACCGGGACTTGAGCAGTTCTTC.

This chain connects TRBV28 to TRBJ2-7, with TRBD1 as a possible D gene (5 bases). The CDR3 covers 14 residues. V was clipped by 6 bases and J by 3 bases, with 15 bases between them. CDR1 and CDR2 (germline): MDHEN, SYDVKM. The CDR3 is CASSLGLTHYEQYF. The DNA for the CDR3 is TGTGCCAGCAGCCTGGGGCTAACACACTACGAGCAGTACTTC.

The chain is built from TRBV5-1 and TRBJ2-5; tentative D call: TRBD1 (6 bases). The CDR3 runs 14 residues. V was trimmed by 4 bases and J by 5 bases, leaving 15 bases between them. Germline CDR1 reads SGHRS; CDR2 reads YFSETQ. In nucleotides, the CDR3 is TGCGCCAGCAGCCCCCGACAGGTTATGGAGACCCAGTACTTC. It codes for CASSPRQVMETQYF.

The chain is built from TRBV2 and TRBJ1-1; 8 bases agree with TRBD1. The CDR3 has 13 residues. V gave up 6 bases and J gave up 1 base; unmatched junction bases: 1. CDR1 SNHLY and CDR2 FYNNEI come from the germline V gene. The CDR3 nucleotides are TGTGCCAGCAGGGGACAGGCGAACACTGAAGCTTTCTTT. Amino acids: CASRGQANTEAFF.

This chain links TRBV6-2 or TRBV6-3 with TRBJ2-3; 7 positions match TRBD2. The CDR3 length is 15 residues. Germline lookup yields CDR1 MNHEY and CDR2 SVGEGT. With V trimmed by 6 bases and J by 1 base, 7 bases remained unmatched. The CDR3 spells CASSRLAEGTDTQYF. The CDR3, as DNA: TGTGCCAGCAGCCGTCTAGCGGAGGGCACAGATACGCAGTATTTT.

This rearrangement joins TRBV4-3 to TRBJ2-7; 7 bases align to TRBD1. The junction had 6 bases not matched to a gene; V was cut back by 4 bases and J by 3 bases. There are 14 residues in the CDR3. CDR1 is LGHNA, CDR2 YSLEER, per germline. CDR3 amino acids: CASSRFDRDYEQYF. In nucleotides, the CDR3 is TGCGCCAGCAGCCGATTCGACAGGGACTACGAGCAGTACTTC.

This clone showed up just once. V and J are TRBV27 and TRBJ1-1; TRBD1 might be the D (5 bases). The CDR3 consists of 14 residues. The germline gives CDR1 MNHEY, CDR2 SMNVEV (reference sequence). Deletions cut 5 bases from V and 1 base from J, with 11 bases between. The CDR3 here is CASSPGTRNTEAFF. The CDR3 DNA reads as TGTGCCAGCAGTCCTGGGACTCGGAACACTGAAGCTTTCTTT.